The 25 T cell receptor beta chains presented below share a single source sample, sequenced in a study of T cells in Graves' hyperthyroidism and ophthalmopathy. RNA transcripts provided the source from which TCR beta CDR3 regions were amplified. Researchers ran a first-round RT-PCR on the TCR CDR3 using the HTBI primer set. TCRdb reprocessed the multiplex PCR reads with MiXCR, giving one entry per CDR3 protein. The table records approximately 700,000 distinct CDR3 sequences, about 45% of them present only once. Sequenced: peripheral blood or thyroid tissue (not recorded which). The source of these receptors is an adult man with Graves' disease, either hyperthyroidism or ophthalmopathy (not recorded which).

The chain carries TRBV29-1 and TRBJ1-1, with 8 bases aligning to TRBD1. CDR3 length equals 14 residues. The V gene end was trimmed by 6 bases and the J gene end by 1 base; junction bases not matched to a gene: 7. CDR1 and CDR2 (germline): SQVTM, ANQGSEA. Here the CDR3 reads CSVPLGQGNTEAFF. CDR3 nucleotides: TGCAGCGTGCCCCTAGGACAGGGGAACACTGAAGCTTTCTTT.

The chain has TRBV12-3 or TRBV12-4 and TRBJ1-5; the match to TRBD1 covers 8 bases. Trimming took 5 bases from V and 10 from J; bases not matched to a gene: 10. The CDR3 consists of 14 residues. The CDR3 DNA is TGTGCCAGCAGTCCCGGACAGGGTGTTTCACCCCAGCATTTT. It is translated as CASSPGQGVSPQHF.

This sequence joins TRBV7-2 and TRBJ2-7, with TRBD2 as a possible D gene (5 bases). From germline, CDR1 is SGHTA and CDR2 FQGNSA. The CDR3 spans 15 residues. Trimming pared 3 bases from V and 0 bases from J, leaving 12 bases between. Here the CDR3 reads CASSFSASSSYEQYF. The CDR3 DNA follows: TGTGCCAGCAGCTTTAGCGCCTCGAGCTCCTACGAGCAGTACTTC. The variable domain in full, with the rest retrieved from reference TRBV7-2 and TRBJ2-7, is GAGVSQSPSNKVTEKGKDVELRCDPISGHTALYWYRQSLGQGLEFLIYFQGNSAPDKSGLPSDRFSAERTGGSVSTLTIQRTQQEDSAVYLCASSFSASSSYEQYFGPGTRLTVT.

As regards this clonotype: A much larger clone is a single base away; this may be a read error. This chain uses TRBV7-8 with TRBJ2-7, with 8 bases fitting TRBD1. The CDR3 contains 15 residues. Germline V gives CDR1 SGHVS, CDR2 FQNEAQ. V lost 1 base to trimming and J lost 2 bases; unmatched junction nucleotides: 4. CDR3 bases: TGTGCCAGCAGCTTAGAGGGACAGGATCCCTACGAGCAGTACTTC. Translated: CASSLEGQDPYEQYF.

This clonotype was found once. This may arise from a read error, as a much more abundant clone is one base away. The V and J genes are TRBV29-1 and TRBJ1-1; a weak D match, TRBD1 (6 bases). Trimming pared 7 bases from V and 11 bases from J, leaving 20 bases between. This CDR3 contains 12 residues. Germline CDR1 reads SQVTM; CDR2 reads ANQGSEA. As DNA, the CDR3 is TGCAGCGATCTCCCAGGAAGGGGGTATGCTTTCTTT. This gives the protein CSDLPGRGYAFF.

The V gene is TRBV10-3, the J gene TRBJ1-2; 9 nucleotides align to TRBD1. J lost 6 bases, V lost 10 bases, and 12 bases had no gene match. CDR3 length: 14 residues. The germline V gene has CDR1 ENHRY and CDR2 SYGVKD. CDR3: CATTQGANGNGYTF. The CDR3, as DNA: TGTGCCACTACACAGGGGGCTAACGGGAATGGCTACACCTTC.

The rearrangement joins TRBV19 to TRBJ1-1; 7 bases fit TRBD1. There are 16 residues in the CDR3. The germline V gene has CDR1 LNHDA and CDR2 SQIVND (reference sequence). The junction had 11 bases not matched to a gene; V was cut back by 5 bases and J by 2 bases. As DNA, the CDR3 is TGTGCCAGTAGTCCCGATTCCGGGACAGCTAACACTGAAGCTTTCTTT. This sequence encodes CASSPDSGTANTEAFF.

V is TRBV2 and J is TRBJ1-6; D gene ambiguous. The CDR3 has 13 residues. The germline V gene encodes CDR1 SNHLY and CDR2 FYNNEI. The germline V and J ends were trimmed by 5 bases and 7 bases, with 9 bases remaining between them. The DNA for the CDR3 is TGTGCCAGCAGTTCTAAACAGAATTCACCCCTCCACTTT. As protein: CASSSKQNSPLHF.

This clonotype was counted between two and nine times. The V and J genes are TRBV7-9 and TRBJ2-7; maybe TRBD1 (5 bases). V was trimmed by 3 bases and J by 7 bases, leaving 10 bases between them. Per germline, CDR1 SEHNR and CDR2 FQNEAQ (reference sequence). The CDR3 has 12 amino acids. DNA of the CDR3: TGTGCCAGCAGCTTTGGCAGGGCTGAGCAGTACTTC. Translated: CASSFGRAEQYF.

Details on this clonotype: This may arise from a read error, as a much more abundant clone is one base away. The CDR3 spells CASSVERNGDEQYF. CDR3 coding DNA: TGTGCCAGCAGCGTAGAGCGGAACGGCGACGAGCAGTACTTC. This chain joins TRBV9 and TRBJ2-7, with TRBD2 as a possible D gene (5 bases). V shed 0 bases and J shed 5 bases, with 12 bases lying between them. This CDR3 has 14 residues. Germline assignment: CDR1 SGDLS and CDR2 YYNGEE.

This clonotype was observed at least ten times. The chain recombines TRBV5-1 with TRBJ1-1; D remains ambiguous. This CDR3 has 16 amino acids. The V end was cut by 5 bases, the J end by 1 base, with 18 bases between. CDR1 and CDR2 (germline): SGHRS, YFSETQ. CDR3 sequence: CASSQESSVGNTEAFF. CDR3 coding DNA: TGCGCCAGCAGTCAGGAGAGCTCCGTGGGGAACACTGAAGCTTTCTTT.

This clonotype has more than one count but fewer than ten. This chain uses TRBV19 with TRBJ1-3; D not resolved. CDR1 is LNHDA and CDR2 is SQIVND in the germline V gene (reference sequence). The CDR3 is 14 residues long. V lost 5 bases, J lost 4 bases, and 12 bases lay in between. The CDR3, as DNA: TGTGCCAGTAGTTCGGCCTTGAGGGGAAACACCATATATTTT. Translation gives CASSSALRGNTIYF.

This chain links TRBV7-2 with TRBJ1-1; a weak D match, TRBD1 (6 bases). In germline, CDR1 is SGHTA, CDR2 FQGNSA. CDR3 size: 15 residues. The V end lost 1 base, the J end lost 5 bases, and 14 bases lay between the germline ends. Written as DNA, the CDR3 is TGTGCCAGCAGCTTAGAGGCAGGGGTCGGGACTGAAGCTTTCTTT. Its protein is CASSLEAGVGTEAFF.

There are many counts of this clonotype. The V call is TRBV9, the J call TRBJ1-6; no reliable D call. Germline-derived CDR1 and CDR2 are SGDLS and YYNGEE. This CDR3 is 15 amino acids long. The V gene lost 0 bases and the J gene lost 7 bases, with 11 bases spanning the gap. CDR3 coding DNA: TGTGCCAGCAGCGTAGATTGGGCTGGAAATTCACCCCTCCACTTT. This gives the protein CASSVDWAGNSPLHF.

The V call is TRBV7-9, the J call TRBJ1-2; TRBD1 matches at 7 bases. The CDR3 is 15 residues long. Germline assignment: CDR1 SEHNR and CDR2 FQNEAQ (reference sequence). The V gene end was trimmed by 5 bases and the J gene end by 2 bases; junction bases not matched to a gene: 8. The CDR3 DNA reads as TGTGCCAGCAGCGGATCAGGGGGAATAAACTATGGCTACACCTTC. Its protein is CASSGSGGINYGYTF.

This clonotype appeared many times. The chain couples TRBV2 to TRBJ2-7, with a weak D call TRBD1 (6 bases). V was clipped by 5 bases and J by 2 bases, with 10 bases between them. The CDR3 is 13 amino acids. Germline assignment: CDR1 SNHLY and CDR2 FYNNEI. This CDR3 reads CASSRTVTYEQYF. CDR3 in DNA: TGTGCCAGCAGTCGGACAGTCACCTACGAGCAGTACTTC.

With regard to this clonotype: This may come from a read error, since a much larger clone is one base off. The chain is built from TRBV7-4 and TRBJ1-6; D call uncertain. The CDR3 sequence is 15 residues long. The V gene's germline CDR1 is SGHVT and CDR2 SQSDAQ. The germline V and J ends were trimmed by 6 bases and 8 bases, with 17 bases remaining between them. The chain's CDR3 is CASSSPAAMDSPLHF. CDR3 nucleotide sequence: TGTGCCAGCAGTTCTCCGGCGGCGATGGATTCACCCCTCCACTTT.

The CDR3 DNA reads TGTGCCAGCTCACCTCGACAGGTTAATGAAAAACTGTTTTTT. Protein product: CASSPRQVNEKLFF. This chain uses TRBV6-5 with TRBJ1-4, with TRBD1 as a possible D gene (6 bases). There are 14 residues in the CDR3. Deletions cut 8 bases from V and 4 bases from J, with 14 bases between. Germline V gene lookup returns CDR1 MNHEY and CDR2 SVGAGI.

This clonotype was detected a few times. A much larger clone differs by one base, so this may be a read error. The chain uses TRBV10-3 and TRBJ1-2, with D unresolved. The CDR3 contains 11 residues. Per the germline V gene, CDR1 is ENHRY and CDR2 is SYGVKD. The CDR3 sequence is CATSGHYGYTF. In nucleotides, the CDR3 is TGTGCCACCAGTGGGCACTATGGCTACACCTTC.

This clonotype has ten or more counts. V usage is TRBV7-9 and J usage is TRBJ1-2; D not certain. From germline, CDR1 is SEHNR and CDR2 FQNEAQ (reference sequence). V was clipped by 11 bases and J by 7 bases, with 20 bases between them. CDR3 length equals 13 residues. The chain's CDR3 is CAAHANGMVGYTF. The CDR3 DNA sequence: TGTGCCGCACACGCCAATGGTATGGTTGGCTACACCTTC.

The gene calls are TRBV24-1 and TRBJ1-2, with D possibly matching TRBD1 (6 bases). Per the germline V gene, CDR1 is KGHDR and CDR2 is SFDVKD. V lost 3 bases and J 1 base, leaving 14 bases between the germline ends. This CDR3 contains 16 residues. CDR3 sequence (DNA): TGTGCCACCAGTGATACCCGGACAGAATTTAACTATGGCTACACCTTC. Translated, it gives CATSDTRTEFNYGYTF.

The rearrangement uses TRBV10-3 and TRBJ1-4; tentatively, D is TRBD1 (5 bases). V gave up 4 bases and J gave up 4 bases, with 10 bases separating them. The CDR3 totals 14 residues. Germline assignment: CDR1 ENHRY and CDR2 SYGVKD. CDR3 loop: CAISGRGVNEKLFF. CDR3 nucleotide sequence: TGTGCCATCAGTGGGCGGGGGGTTAATGAAAAACTGTTTTTT.

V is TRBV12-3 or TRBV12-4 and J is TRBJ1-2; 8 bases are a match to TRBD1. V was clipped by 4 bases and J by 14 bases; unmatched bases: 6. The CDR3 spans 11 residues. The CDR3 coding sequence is TGTGCCAGCAGTTCGGGGACAGGTCCTACCTTC. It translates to CASSSGTGPTF.

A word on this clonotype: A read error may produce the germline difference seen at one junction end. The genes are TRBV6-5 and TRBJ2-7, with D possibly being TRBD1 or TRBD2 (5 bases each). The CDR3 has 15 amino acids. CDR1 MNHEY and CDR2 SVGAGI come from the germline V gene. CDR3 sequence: CAISYSRGTVYEQYF. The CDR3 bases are TGTGCCATCAGTTACTCGAGAGGGACGGTCTACGAGCAGTACTTC.

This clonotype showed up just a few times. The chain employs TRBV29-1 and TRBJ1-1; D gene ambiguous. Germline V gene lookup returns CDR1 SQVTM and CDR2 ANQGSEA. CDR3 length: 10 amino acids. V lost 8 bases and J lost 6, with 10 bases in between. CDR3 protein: CSLRGSEAFF. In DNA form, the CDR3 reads TGCAGCTTACGAGGGTCTGAAGCTTTCTTT.